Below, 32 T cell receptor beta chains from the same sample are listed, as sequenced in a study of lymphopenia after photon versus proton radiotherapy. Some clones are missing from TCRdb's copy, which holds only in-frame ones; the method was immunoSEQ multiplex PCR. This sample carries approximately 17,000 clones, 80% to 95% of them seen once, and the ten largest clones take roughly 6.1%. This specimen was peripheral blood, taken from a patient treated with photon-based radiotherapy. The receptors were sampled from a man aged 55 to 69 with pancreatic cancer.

Written as DNA, the CDR3 is TGTGCCAGCAGTTACAGCACTGAAGCTTTCTTT. This encodes CASSYSTEAFF. The chain uses TRBV2 and TRBJ1-1, with D uncertain. The germline V and J ends were trimmed by 5 bases and 4 bases, with 5 bases remaining between them. Germline V lookup: CDR1 SNHLY, CDR2 FYNNEI. CDR3 size: 11 residues.

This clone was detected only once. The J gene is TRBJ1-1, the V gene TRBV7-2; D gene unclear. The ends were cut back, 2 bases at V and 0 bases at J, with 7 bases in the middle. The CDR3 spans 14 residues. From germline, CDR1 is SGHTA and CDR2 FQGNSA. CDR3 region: CASSLLGMNTEAFF. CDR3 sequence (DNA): TGTGCCAGCAGCTTACTGGGCATGAACACTGAAGCTTTCTTT.

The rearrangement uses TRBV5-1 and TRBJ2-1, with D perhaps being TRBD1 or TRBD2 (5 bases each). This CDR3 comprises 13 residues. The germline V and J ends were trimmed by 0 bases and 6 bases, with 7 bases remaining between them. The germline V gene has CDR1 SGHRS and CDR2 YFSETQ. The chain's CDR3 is CASSLGGANEQFF. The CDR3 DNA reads TGCGCCAGCAGCTTGGGAGGGGCCAATGAGCAGTTCTTC. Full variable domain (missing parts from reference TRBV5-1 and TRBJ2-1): KAGVTQTPRYLIKTRGQQVTLSCSPISGHRSVSWYQQTPGQGLQFLFEYFSETQRNKGNFPGRFSGRQFSNSRSEMNVSTLELGDSALYLCASSLGGANEQFFGPGTRLTVL.

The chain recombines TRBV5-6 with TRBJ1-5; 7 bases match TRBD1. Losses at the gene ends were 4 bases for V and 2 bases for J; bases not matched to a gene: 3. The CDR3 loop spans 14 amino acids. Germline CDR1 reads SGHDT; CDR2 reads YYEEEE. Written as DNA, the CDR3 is TGTGCCAGCAGCAGGGGGACAGGCAATCAGCCCCAGCATTTT. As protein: CASSRGTGNQPQHF.

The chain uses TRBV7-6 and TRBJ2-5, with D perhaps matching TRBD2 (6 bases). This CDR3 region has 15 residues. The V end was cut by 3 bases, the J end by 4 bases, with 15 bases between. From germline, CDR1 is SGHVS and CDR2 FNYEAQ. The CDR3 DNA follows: TGTGCCAGCAGCTTTACTGGGCAGGGAGGAGAGACCCAGTACTTC. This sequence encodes CASSFTGQGGETQYF.

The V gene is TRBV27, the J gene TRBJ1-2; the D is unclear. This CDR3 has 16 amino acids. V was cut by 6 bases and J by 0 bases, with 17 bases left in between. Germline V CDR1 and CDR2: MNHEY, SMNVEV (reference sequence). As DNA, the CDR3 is TGTGCCAGCAGCCTAACCTTCGACACAACTAACTATGGCTACACCTTC. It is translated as CASSLTFDTTNYGYTF.

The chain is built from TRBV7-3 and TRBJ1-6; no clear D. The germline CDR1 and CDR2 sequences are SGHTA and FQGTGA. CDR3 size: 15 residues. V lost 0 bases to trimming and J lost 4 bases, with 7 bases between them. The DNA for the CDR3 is TGTGCCAGCAGCTTAACGGCAGAGTATAATTCACCCCTCCACTTT. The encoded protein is CASSLTAEYNSPLHF.

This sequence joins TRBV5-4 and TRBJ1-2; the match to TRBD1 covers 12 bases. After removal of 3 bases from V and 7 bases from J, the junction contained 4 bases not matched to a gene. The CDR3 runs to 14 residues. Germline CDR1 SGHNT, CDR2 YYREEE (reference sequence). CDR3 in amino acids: CASSSGQGALGYTF. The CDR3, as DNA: TGTGCCAGCAGCTCGGGACAGGGGGCGCTTGGCTACACCTTC.

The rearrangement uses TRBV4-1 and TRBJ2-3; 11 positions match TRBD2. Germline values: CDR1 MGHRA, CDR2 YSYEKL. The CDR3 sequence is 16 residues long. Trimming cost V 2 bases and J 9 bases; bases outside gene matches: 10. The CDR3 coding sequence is TGCGCCAGCAGCCAAATTAGCGGGGGGGCAATATGGACGCAGTATTTT. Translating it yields CASSQISGGAIWTQYF.

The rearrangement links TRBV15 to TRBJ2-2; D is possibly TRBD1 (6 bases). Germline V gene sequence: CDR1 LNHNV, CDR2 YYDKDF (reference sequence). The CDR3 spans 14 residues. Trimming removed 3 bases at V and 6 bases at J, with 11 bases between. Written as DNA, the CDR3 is TGTGCCACCAGCAGGCGTCAGGGGTCCGGGGAGCTGTTTTTT. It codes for CATSRRQGSGELFF.

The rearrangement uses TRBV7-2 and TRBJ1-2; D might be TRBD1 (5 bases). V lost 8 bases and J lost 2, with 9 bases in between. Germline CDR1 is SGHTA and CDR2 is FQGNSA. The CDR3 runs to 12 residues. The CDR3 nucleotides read TGTGCCAGCGCACAGGTAAACTATGGCTACACCTTC. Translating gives CASAQVNYGYTF.

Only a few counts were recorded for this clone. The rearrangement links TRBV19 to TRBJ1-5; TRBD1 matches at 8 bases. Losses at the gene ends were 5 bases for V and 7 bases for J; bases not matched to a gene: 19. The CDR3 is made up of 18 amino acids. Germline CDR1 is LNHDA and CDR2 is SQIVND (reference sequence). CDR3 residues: CASSAPRQGAWNQQPQHF. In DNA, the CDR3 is TGTGCCAGTAGTGCCCCGCGGCAGGGGGCATGGAATCAGCAGCCCCAGCATTTT.

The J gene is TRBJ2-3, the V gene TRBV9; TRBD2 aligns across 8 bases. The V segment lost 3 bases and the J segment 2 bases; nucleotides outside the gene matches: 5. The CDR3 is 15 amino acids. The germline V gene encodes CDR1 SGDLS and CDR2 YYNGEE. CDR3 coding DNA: TGTGCCAGCAGCGCTAGCGGGTTCTCCACAGATACGCAGTATTTT. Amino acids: CASSASGFSTDTQYF.

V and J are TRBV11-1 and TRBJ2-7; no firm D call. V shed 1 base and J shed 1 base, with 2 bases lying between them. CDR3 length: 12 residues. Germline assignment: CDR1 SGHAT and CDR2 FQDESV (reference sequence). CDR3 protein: CASSLVSYEQYF. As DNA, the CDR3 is TGTGCCAGCAGCTTAGTTTCCTACGAGCAGTACTTC. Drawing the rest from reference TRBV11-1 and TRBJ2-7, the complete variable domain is EAEVAQSPRYKITEKSQAVAFWCDPISGHATLYWYRQILGQGPELLVQFQDESVVDDSQLPKDRFSAERLKGVDSTLKIQPAELGDSAMYLCASSLVSYEQYFGPGTRLTVT.

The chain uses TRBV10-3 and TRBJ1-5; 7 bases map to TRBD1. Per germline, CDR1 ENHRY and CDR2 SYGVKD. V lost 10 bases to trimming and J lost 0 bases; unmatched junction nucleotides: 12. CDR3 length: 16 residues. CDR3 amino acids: CATSWDRDYSNQPQHF. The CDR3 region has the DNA TGTGCCACGAGCTGGGACAGAGATTATAGCAATCAGCCCCAGCATTTT.

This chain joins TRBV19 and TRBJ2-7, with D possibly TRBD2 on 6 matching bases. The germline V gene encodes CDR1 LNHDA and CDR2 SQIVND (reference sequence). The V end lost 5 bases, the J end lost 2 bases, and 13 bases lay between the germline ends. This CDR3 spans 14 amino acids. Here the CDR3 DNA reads TGTGCCAGTAGTCCGGGACTTTTAACCTACGAGCAGTACTTC. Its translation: CASSPGLLTYEQYF.

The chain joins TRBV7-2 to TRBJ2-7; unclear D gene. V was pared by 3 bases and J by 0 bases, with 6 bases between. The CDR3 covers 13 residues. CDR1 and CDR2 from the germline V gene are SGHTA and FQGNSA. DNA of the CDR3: TGTGCCAGCAGCTTGGAAAGCTCCTACGAGCAGTACTTC. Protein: CASSLESSYEQYF. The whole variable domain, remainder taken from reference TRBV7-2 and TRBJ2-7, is GAGVSQSPSNKVTEKGKDVELRCDPISGHTALYWYRQSLGQGLEFLIYFQGNSAPDKSGLPSDRFSAERTGGSVSTLTIQRTQQEDSAVYLCASSLESSYEQYFGPGTRLTVT.

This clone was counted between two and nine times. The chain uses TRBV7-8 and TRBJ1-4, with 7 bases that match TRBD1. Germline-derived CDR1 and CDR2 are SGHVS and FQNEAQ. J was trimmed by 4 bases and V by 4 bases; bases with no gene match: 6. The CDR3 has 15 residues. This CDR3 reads CASSWSGGFNEKLFF. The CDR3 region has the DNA TGTGCCAGCAGCTGGTCAGGGGGATTTAATGAAAAACTGTTTTTT.

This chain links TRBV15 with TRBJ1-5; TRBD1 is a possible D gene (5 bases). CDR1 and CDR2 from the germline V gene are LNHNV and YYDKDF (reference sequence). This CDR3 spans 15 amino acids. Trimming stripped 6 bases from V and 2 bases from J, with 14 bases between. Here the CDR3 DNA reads TGTGCCACCAGTGCTTTGGCAGGGCGCAATCAGCCCCAGCATTTT. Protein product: CATSALAGRNQPQHF.

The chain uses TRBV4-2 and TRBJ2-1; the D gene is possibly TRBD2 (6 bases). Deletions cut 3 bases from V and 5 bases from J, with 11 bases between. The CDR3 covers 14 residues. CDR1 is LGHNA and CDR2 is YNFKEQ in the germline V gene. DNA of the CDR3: TGTGCCAGCAGCCAGGGGGACTTCGACAATGAGCAGTTCTTC. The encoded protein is CASSQGDFDNEQFF.

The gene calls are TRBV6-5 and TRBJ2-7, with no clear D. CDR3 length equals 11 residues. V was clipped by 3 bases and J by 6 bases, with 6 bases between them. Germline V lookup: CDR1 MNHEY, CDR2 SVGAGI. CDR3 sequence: CASSYWGEQYF. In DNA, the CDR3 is TGTGCCAGCAGTTATTGGGGCGAGCAGTACTTC.

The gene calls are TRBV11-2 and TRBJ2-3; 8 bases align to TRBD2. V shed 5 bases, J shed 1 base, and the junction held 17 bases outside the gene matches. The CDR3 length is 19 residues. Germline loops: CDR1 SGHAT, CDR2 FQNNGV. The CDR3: CASSKEGFPGLVGTDTQYF. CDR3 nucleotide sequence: TGTGCCAGCAGCAAAGAGGGGTTTCCGGGACTAGTCGGCACAGATACGCAGTATTTT.

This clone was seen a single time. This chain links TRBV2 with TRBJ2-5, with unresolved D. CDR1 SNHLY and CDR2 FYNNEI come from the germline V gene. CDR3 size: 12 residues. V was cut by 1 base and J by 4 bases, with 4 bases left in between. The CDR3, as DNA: TGTGCCAGCAGTGAAGGGTCAGAGACCCAGTACTTC. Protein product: CASSEGSETQYF.

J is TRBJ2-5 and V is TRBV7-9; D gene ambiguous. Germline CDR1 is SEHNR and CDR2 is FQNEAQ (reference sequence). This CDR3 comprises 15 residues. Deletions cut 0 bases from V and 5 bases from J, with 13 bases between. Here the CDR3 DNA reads TGTGCCAGCAGCTTAGCGGTGACCCAGAGGGAGACCCAGTACTTC. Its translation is CASSLAVTQRETQYF.

CDR3 sequence (DNA): TGTGCCAGCTGGTCCGGGAACACCGGGGAGCTGTTTTTT. Translated, it gives CASWSGNTGELFF. V usage is TRBV6-5 and J usage is TRBJ2-2; D gene uncertain. Germline V gene data show CDR1 as MNHEY and CDR2 as SVGAGI. The CDR3 is 13 amino acids. Trimming shortened V by 8 bases and J by 1 base, and 8 bases separated the two germline ends.

This CDR3 reads CASSYYRDPNEKLFF. CDR3 nucleotides: TGTGCCAGCAGCTATTACAGGGACCCTAATGAAAAACTGTTTTTT. The chain links TRBV11-2 to TRBJ1-4, with D maybe TRBD1 (6 bases). Germline-derived CDR1 and CDR2 are SGHAT and FQNNGV. The germline V and J ends were trimmed by 4 bases and 3 bases, with 12 bases remaining between them. There are 15 residues in the CDR3. The whole variable domain, remainder taken from reference TRBV11-2 and TRBJ1-4, is EAGVAQSPRYKIIEKRQSVAFWCNPISGHATLYWYQQILGQGPKLLIQFQNNGVVDDSQLPKDRFSAERLKGVDSTLKIQPAKLEDSAVYLCASSYYRDPNEKLFFGSGTQLSVL.

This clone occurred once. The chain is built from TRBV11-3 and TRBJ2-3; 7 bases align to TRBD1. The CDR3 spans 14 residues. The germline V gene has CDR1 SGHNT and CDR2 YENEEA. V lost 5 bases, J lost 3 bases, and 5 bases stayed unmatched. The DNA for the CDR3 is TGTGCCAGCAGCCCAGGACAGGATACAGATACGCAGTATTTT. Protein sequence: CASSPGQDTDTQYF.

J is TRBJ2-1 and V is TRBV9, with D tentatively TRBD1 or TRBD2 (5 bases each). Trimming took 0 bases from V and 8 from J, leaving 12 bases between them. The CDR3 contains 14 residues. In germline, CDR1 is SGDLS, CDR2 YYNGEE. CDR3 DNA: TGTGCCAGCAGCGTAGCGGGGCGGAATCATGAGCAGTTCTTC. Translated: CASSVAGRNHEQFF.

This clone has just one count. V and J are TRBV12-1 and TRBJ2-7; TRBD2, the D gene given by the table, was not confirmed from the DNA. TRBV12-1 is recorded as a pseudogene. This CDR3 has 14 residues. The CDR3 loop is CASSNRVNLYEQYF. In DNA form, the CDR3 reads TGTGCCAGCAGTAACCGGGTAAACCTCTACGAGCAGTACTTC.

This chain's CDR3 is CASSQGGNYGYTF. In DNA, the CDR3 is TGTGCCAGCAGCCAAGGGGGGAACTATGGCTACACCTTC. The rearrangement links TRBV14 to TRBJ1-2, with D perhaps TRBD1 (5 bases). Trimming removed 1 base at V and 2 bases at J, with 5 bases between. This CDR3 spans 13 amino acids. Germline V lookup: CDR1 SGHDN, CDR2 FVKESK.

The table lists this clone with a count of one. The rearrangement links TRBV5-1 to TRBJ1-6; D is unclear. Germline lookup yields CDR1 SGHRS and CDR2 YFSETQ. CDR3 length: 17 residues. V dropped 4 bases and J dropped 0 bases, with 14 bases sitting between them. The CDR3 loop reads CASSRTEQSSYNSPLHF. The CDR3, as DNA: TGCGCCAGCAGCCGTACGGAACAGAGCTCCTATAATTCACCCCTCCACTTT.

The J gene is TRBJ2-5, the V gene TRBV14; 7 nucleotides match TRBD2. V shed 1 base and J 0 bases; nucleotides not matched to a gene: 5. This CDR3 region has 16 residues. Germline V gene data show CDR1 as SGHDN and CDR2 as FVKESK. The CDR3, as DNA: TGTGCCAGCAGCCAAGTGATCGGGGGGTACCAAGAGACCCAGTACTTC. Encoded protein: CASSQVIGGYQETQYF.